This T cell receptor beta chain originates from a study of T cell repertoires in ileal Crohn's disease (dated by TCRdb to about 2019). The study in broad terms: At the time of surgery, roughly a third of patients were active smokers, and the median duration of disease was roughly eight years. All patients had surgery for a complication: stricturing disease in roughly 60% and penetrating disease in about 39%. Roughly half of the patients were given postoperative therapy, with around eleven receiving thiopurines and over 15 receiving anti-TNF agents. The M6 samples were biopsies of the neoterminal ileum collected during postoperative colonoscopy. TCR repertoire analysis was done in about 57 Crohn's disease patients from a prospective multicentre cohort. The study was conducted in parallel with a multicentre cohort that was designed to identify predictors of early endoscopic recurrence following ileocolonic resection. A Rutgeerts score higher than i0 was the definition used for endoscopic postoperative recurrence. The study sequenced about 150 mucosal samples from roughly 60 patients, taken at several locations on the surgical specimen and at postoperative endoscopy.

Its CDR3 holds 17 amino acids, cysteine through phenylalanine. The only DNA kept is the CDR3, 51 bases in frame from the first base. The germline V end is reduced by 5 bases and the J end by 3 bases; junction bases left unmatched: 14. Sequences SGHVS (CDR1) and FQNEAQ (CDR2) are obtained from the germline V gene. This clone is classified as large (0.1 to 1%). This clone's antigen is unknown. One base away there is no much larger clone; base qualities are not given. For commercial TCRB immunosequencing, around 0.5 micrograms of biopsy DNA were submitted for each sample. Adaptive Biotechnology amplified the CDR3 regions from genomic DNA with a two-step multiplex PCR designed to control amplification bias. Primers for every V and J gene segment were used in the first PCR, and barcodes and Illumina adapters were added in the second PCR. CDR3 libraries were sequenced on an Illumina instrument. The original methods were these. Vendor-provided pipelines were combined with custom analysis of raw data in R/Bioconductor under R version 3.3.0. Clonality, which ranges from 0 to 1, was calculated as the inverse of the normalised Shannon entropy across all productive clones. High-frequency clones were defined as the repertoire share of the top 100 clones, retaining only clones passing a 95% confidence test. Overlap between samples was measured with the Morisita-Horn index, while repertoire diversity was measured with the Simpson index. TCRdb obtained this table from immuneACCESS and retained in-frame rearrangements with V and J assigned. These tables miss some clones; where compared with another copy, unresolved V genes account for less than half of the shortfall, and the remainder is unexplained. Clonal size and the V and J genes are those of that table, whereas D and trimming came from the DNA. The sample profile shows 9,000 to 13,000 clones; about 80% of them were found once. In total, the top ten clones hold roughly an eighth of the sample.

What this sample's time point label stands for: neoterminal ileum biopsy at postoperative endoscopy, about 6 months after surgery. Adults with ileal or ileocolonic Crohn's disease for whom ileocolonic resection was indicated were considered eligible. Before DNA extraction, whole ileal mucosal biopsies were kept frozen at -80 degrees C. Genomic DNA was extracted from frozen whole biopsies with a TRizol-based method and quantified on a NanoDrop 2000 spectrophotometer. General study outcomes and caveats: Postoperative endoscopy was performed at varying times within the first year after surgery, with a median delay of about 6.9 months. Mucosal CD4 and CD8 T cells were sorted and sequenced only in a subgroup of patients, the size of which was not stated. Sorted CD8 T cells carried more high-frequency clones than CD4 T cells, suggesting mucosal expansions were mainly CD8. Patients who were active smokers at surgery had a significantly higher proportion of clonal expansions than non-smokers (25.9% vs 17.9%, p=0.02). Higher percentages of high-frequency clones at the time of surgery were linked to endoscopic recurrence, and every patient with clonality above 26.8% (18/57) had recurrence.

This TCR derives from an adult with Crohn's disease. Recombination joined TRBV7-8 with TRBJ1-1, and TRBD1 matches 8 of the central bases. Sequencing was done on a sample of ileal tissue. The nucleotides are TGTGCCAGCAGCCCCACCTTGGGAGACAGGGGATACACTGAAGCTTTCTTT. Protein translation: CASSPTLGDRGYTEAFF.